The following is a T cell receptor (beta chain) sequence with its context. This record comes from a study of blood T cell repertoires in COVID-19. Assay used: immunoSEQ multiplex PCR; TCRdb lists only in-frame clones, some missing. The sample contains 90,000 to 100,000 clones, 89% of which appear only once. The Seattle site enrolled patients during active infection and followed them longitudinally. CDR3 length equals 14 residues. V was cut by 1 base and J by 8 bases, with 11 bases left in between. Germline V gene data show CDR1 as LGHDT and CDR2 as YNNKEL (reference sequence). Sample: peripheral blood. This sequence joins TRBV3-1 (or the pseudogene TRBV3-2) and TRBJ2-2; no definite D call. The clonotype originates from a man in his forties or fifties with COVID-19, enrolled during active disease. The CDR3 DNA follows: TGTGCCAGCAGCCAAGTAAGAGATACGGGGGAGCTGTTTTTT. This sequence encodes CASSQVRDTGELFF.